This T cell receptor (beta chain) is from a study of T cell responses to AZD1222 COVID-19 vaccine. In the study overall: Researchers grouped second doses given at about 4 or about 12 weeks into one pool. Findings of the study overall: Without day 14 samples, only post-peak T cell repertoires were studied.

This clone was observed a single time. What it recognizes is unknown. The repertoire was sequenced with immunoSEQ multiplex PCR; TCRdb's copy has only in-frame clones and lacks some. This sample has approximately 120,000 clones, with around 90% found just once. CDR3 size: 14 residues. Germline CDR1 SGHTA, CDR2 FQGNSA. Trimming left V 4 bases short and J 8 bases short, with 17 bases between. This chain joins TRBV7-2 and TRBJ1-2; maybe TRBD1 (6 bases). The sequence derives from an adult in good health. The starting material was peripheral blood, obtained on day 0 of AZD1222 vaccination. The CDR3 sequence: CASSSTGISHGYTF. For the CDR3, the DNA is TGTGCCAGCAGCTCAACAGGGATCTCCCACGGCTACACCTTC.